The clone carrying this TCR beta chain ranks as medium-sized. Its antigen remains unidentified. This sample stems from a study of CD8 T cells in ankylosing spondylitis. Study observations and caveats: Matched ankylosing spondylitis synovial fluid reportedly contained a significantly enriched population of disease-linked clones. Those disease-linked clones were CD8+; they were also relatively rare in peripheral blood.

Trimming stripped 0 bases from V and 1 base from J, with 6 bases between. Germline V gives CDR1 MRHNA, CDR2 SNTAGT. The CDR3 contains 15 residues. Quantitative molecular-barcoded 5'-RACE generated the TCR beta libraries. MiXCR, run by TCRdb on the 5' RACE reads, gives a single entry per CDR3 protein. The sample includes approximately 200,000 distinct CDR3 sequences, 10% to 15% of them seen just once. The chain recombines TRBV6-4 with TRBJ2-2, with D possibly matching TRBD1 (6 bases). The sequencing input was blood, either unsorted or a sorted T cell fraction (not recorded which). This sequence was found in a male donor with ankylosing spondylitis or in good health (not recorded which). This CDR3 is CASSDSGQNTGELFF. The DNA for the CDR3 is TGTGCCAGCAGTGACTCGGGACAGAACACCGGGGAGCTGTTTTTT.